This entry lists 18 T cell receptor beta chains sequenced from one sample in a study of regulatory T cells in long-lasting Graves disease (dated by TCRdb to the early 2020s). The receptor library was made with multiplex PCR. The data were produced on an Illumina HiSeq 4000. TCR beta libraries were built with iRepertoire HTBI primers and Arm-PCR amplification of CDR3 regions. TCRdb redid the processing of the public reads, applying fastp at Q25 and MiXCR, and retained in-frame beta chains. Rows merge per CDR3 protein into single entries with the most common DNA and genes. The sample yields 580,000 or so distinct CDR3 sequences; about 16% were counted once. The ten largest clones capture 12% of the sample. The intended sense of this specimen's time point label: newly diagnosed GD, antithyroid drugs for less than 3 months. For both TCR sequencing and RNA sequencing, RNA was extracted from PBMCs in TRIzol.

The same data also went into a second study, on T cells in Graves' hyperthyroidism and ophthalmopathy.

Material: peripheral blood mononuclear cells (PBMCs), obtained at new diagnosis, from a patient treated with antithyroid drugs. The receptors were sampled from a man younger than 30 with Graves disease. Donor details come from another sample of the same person, matched by shared clones.

This clonotype came up a few times. V and J are TRBV20-1 and TRBJ2-3; no clear D. V was pared by 6 bases and J by 6 bases, with 13 bases between. This CDR3 is 12 amino acids long. The germline CDR1 and CDR2 sequences are DFQATT and SNEGSKA (reference sequence). The CDR3 loop reads CSARTVLDTQYF. In nucleotides, the CDR3 is TGCAGTGCCAGAACGGTTCTTGATACGCAGTATTTT.

This clonotype was counted a single time. The rearrangement uses TRBV4-2 and TRBJ2-3; possible D gene TRBD2, 6 bases. Germline V gene data show CDR1 as LGHNA and CDR2 as YNFKEQ. This CDR3 is built from 14 residues. The V end lost 1 base, the J end lost 5 bases, and 10 bases lay between the germline ends. In nucleotides, the CDR3 is TGTGCCAGCAGCCAAGCGGGAGTAGGAGATACGCAGTATTTT. Translating it yields CASSQAGVGDTQYF.

Of note for this clonotype: Since the CDR3 does not end with the conserved phenylalanine or tryptophan, this likely comes from a read error. The rearrangement joins TRBV20-1 to TRBJ2-3; 9 positions match TRBD2. This CDR3 is 16 amino acids long. V lost 5 bases, J lost 2 bases, and 11 bases stayed unmatched. Germline CDR1 is DFQATT and CDR2 is SNEGSKA (reference sequence). The CDR3 loop reads CSACPVLAGNTDTQYS. The CDR3 nucleotides read TGCAGTGCTTGTCCAGTCCTAGCGGGGAACACAGATACGCAGTATTCT.

J is TRBJ2-1 and V is TRBV10-3, with 13 bases that match TRBD2. Germline trimming cut 0 bases from V and 6 bases from J; bases unmatched to any gene: 11. Germline CDR1 reads ENHRY; CDR2 reads SYGVKD. The CDR3 runs 19 residues. The DNA for the CDR3 is TGTGCCATCAGTGAGTCCGCAAAACCGGGACTAGCGGGACCCAATGAGCAGTTCTTC. Translation gives CAISESAKPGLAGPNEQFF.

This clonotype appeared a single time. This may be a read error, as it is one base from a much larger clone. The rearrangement joins TRBV3-1 to TRBJ2-1; 12 positions match TRBD2. The assigned J gene may be wrong: the sequence end matches TRBJ2-5 better. The CDR3 is 17 amino acids. The germline V gene has CDR1 LGHDT and CDR2 YNNKEL (reference sequence). This CDR3 reads CASSQASSGRGGETQYF. CDR3 in DNA: TGTGCCAGCAGCCAAGCTTCTAGCGGGAGGGGCGGGGAGACCCAGTACTTC.

The chain couples TRBV5-6 to TRBJ2-7, with TRBD2 matching 7 bases. CDR3 length equals 15 residues. CDR1 and CDR2 from the germline V gene are SGHDT and YYEEEE. The V gene end was trimmed by 1 base and the J gene end by 3 bases; junction bases not matched to a gene: 7. The CDR3 DNA reads as TGTGCCAGCAGCTTGCTTCCGGGAGGAGTCTACGAGCAGTACTTC. This codes for CASSLLPGGVYEQYF.

Turning to this clonotype: One end of the junction does not line up with germline, which may come from a read error. The gene calls are TRBV13 and TRBJ2-7; 10 bases are shared with TRBD2. CDR3 size: 17 residues. Germline V CDR1 and CDR2: PRHDT, FYEKMQ (reference sequence). This chain's CDR3 is CTSSLYQLAGSSYEQYF. The CDR3 bases are TGTACCAGCAGCTTATATCAACTAGCGGGAAGCTCCTACGAGCAGTACTTC.

This rearrangement joins TRBV28 to TRBJ1-5, with D possibly being TRBD1 (5 bases). Germline CDR1 and CDR2: MDHEN and SYDVKM. Deletions cut 3 bases from V and 6 bases from J, with 18 bases between. There are 16 residues in the CDR3. CDR3 coding DNA: TGTGCCAGCAGTTTCCCCAGAGACAGCCGCGGTCAGCCCCAGCATTTT. It specifies CASSFPRDSRGQPQHF.

This clonotype showed up just a few times. The gene calls are TRBV20-1 and TRBJ1-5; D possibly corresponds to TRBD1 (5 bases). The CDR3 runs 15 residues. V gave up 1 base and J gave up 6 bases, with 16 bases separating them. From germline, CDR1 is DFQATT and CDR2 SNEGSKA (reference sequence). The CDR3 bases are TGCAGTGCTAGAGTGGAAGCAGGGATGAGTCAGCCCCAGCATTTT. Translation gives CSARVEAGMSQPQHF.

In its sample, this clonotype was seen a few times. The chain couples TRBV5-8 to TRBJ1-2; D perhaps matches TRBD1 (6 bases). The CDR3 runs 15 residues. Trimming took 6 bases from V and 4 from J, leaving 19 bases between them. Germline V lookup: CDR1 SGHTS, CDR2 YDEGEE. In DNA form, the CDR3 reads TGTGCCAGCACCCACGTGTCCGGGGGCGCCTATGGCTACACCTTC. This encodes CASTHVSGGAYGYTF.

The chain recombines TRBV4-2 with TRBJ2-7; TRBD2 matches at 10 bases. This CDR3 has 17 amino acids. With V trimmed by 4 bases and J by 2 bases, 11 bases remained unmatched. The germline gives CDR1 LGHNA, CDR2 YNFKEQ. CDR3 nucleotides: TGTGCCAGCAGCCTCGCGGTTGGGACTAGCGATACCTACGAGCAGTACTTC. Translation gives CASSLAVGTSDTYEQYF.

The gene calls are TRBV14 and TRBJ2-5; D may be TRBD1 (5 bases). Trimming left V 1 base short and J 0 bases short, with 9 bases between. Germline assignment: CDR1 SGHDN and CDR2 FVKESK. The CDR3 runs 15 residues. The CDR3 is CASSQGQRDQETQYF. As DNA, the CDR3 is TGTGCCAGCAGCCAAGGACAGAGAGACCAAGAGACCCAGTACTTC. The full variable domain, with the rest looked up from reference TRBV14 and TRBJ2-5, is EAGVTQFPSHSVIEKGQTVTLRCDPISGHDNLYWYRRVMGKEIKFLLHFVKESKQDESGMPNNRFLAERTGGTYSTLKVQPAELEDSGVYFCASSQGQRDQETQYFGPGTRLLVL.

Points on this clonotype: An end of the junction does not agree with germline; a read error may underlie this. The gene calls are TRBV5-1 and TRBJ2-7; 11 bases fit TRBD1. CDR3 size: 14 residues. The germline CDR1 and CDR2 sequences are SGHRS and YFSETQ. The CDR3 sequence: CACSSGTGGYEQYF. The DNA for the CDR3 is TGTGCCTGCAGCTCCGGGACAGGGGGTTACGAGCAGTACTTC.

The chain uses TRBV11-1 and TRBJ2-2, with D unresolved. V was trimmed by 5 bases and J by 3 bases, leaving 10 bases between them. In germline, CDR1 is SGHAT, CDR2 FQDESV (reference sequence). This CDR3 is built from 14 residues. In nucleotides, the CDR3 is TGTGCCAGCAGCAAGGACCGTTACACCGGGGAGCTGTTTTTT. As protein: CASSKDRYTGELFF.

This clonotype showed up many times. The chain has TRBV7-8 and TRBJ1-1, with D possibly matching TRBD1 (6 bases). V was cut by 4 bases and J by 0 bases, with 12 bases left in between. The CDR3 length is 15 residues. Germline V gene data show CDR1 as SGHVS and CDR2 as FQNEAQ. DNA for the CDR3: TGTGCCAGCAGCTACCGACAGGAGATGAACACTGAAGCTTTCTTT. Protein: CASSYRQEMNTEAFF.

This clonotype was detected many times. The V gene is TRBV12-3 or TRBV12-4, the J gene TRBJ1-5, with TRBD1 matching 7 bases. The CDR3 spans 15 residues. V trimming: 5 bases; J trimming: 7 bases; junction bases outside the gene matches: 11. The CDR3 bases are TGTGCCAGCAGTCGCGGTACAGGGGTTGGGCAGCCCCAGCATTTT. Translating gives CASSRGTGVGQPQHF.

The chain joins TRBV9 to TRBJ2-3; TRBD2 is a possible D gene (5 bases). The germline CDR1 and CDR2 sequences are SGDLS and YYNGEE. Trimming took 1 base from V and 6 from J, leaving 12 bases between them. The CDR3 loop spans 14 amino acids. CDR3 bases: TGTGCCAGCAGCGTAAGCGGTTCGTCTGATACGCAGTATTTT. Its translation is CASSVSGSSDTQYF.

The chain carries TRBV14 and TRBJ2-3, with 9 nucleotides matching TRBD2. The CDR3 has 15 amino acids. Germline CDR1 is SGHDN and CDR2 is FVKESK. V shed 1 base and J 5 bases; nucleotides not matched to a gene: 4. The CDR3 spells CASSQVAGVVDTQYF. The CDR3 DNA reads TGTGCCAGCAGCCAAGTAGCGGGAGTGGTAGATACGCAGTATTTT.